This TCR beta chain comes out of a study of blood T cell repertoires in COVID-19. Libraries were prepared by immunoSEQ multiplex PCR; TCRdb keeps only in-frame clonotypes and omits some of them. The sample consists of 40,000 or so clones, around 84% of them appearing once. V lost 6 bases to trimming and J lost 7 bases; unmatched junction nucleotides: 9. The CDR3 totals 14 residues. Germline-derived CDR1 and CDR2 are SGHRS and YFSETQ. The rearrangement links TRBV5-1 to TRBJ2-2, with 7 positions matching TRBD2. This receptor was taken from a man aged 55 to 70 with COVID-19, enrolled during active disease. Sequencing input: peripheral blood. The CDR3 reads CASTAQRGSGELFF. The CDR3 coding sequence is TGCGCCAGCACCGCCCAGCGGGGTAGCGGGGAGCTGTTTTTT.